The 4 T cell receptor beta chains below come from one sample, sequenced in a study of blood T cells in healthy people across ages. The second PCR ran about 6 to 11 cycles with a sample-barcoded 5' primer and J-beta primers. TCRdb re-analysed the 5' RACE reads in MiXCR, keeping a single row per CDR3 protein. The sample lists hundreds of thousands of distinct CDR3 sequences; around 32% were seen once. The sequenced material came from blood. The receptor set was obtained from a woman older than 75 in good health.

This chain joins TRBV24-1 and TRBJ2-3; perhaps TRBD2 as D (5 bases). The CDR3 spans 15 residues. Germline V gene lookup returns CDR1 KGHDR and CDR2 SFDVKD. V shed 3 bases and J shed 2 bases, with 11 bases lying between them. The chain's CDR3 is CATSDRGEITDTQYF. The CDR3 DNA sequence: TGTGCCACCAGTGATCGGGGAGAGATCACAGATACGCAGTATTTT.

This clonotype was picked up a small number of times. One base away lies a much larger clone, so this may be a sequencing read error. The chain couples TRBV9 to TRBJ2-1; 7 bases agree with TRBD1. Near its end, the DNA agrees better with TRBJ2-7, so the J call may be wrong. The V gene's germline CDR1 is SGDLS and CDR2 YYNGEE. The CDR3 has 15 amino acids. The CDR3 DNA follows: TGTGCCAGCAGCGTACAGGGGGTCTCCTACAATGAGCAGTACTTC. Translating it yields CASSVQGVSYNEQYF.

This clonotype has at least ten counts. This chain connects TRBV5-4 to TRBJ2-3, with D unresolved. The V and J ends lost 0 bases and 0 bases respectively, with 8 bases between them. The CDR3 loop spans 15 amino acids. Germline-derived CDR1 and CDR2 are SGHNT and YYREEE (reference sequence). CDR3 residues: CASSLGRQSTDTQYF. CDR3 sequence (DNA): TGTGCCAGCAGCTTGGGCAGGCAAAGCACAGATACGCAGTATTTT.

Of note for this clonotype: This may be a read error: a much more frequent sequence differs by one nucleotide. No conserved phenylalanine or tryptophan ends this CDR3, so it is likely a read error. The V gene is TRBV19, the J gene TRBJ2-7, with D tentatively TRBD2 (5 bases). The J call may not be correct, given that the DNA end is closer to TRBJ2-5. The CDR3 totals 14 residues. Germline V gene lookup returns CDR1 LNHDA and CDR2 SQIVND (reference sequence). CDR3 DNA: TGTGCCAGTAGTATCGGGGTCAGAATGGAGACCCAGTACTGC. It yields the protein CASSIGVRMETQYC.